The 26 T cell receptor beta chains listed next were all sequenced from one sample in a study of blood T cells in healthy people across ages. PCR was performed a second time for roughly 7 to 11 cycles using a sample-barcoded 5' primer and a J-beta primer mix. TCRdb reanalysed the 5' RACE reads using MiXCR and keeps one entry per CDR3 protein. The sample holds about 1 million distinct CDR3 sequences, 20% to 25% seen once. In addition, the sample was reused for a study of T cells of mothers and their children.

The sample consisted of blood. These receptors originate from a girl aged 2 to 9 in good health.

V gene TRBV6-5 combines with J gene TRBJ1-2; D is unclear. From germline, CDR1 is MNHEY and CDR2 SVGAGI. Trimming removed 5 bases from V and 5 bases from J, with 21 bases in between. The CDR3 has 16 amino acids. CDR3 nucleotide sequence: TGTGCCAGCAGTCCGGCAATTCTTGGTCTTGGTTATGGCTACACCTTC. This encodes CASSPAILGLGYGYTF.

This sequence joins TRBV13 and TRBJ2-5, with 7 bases lining up with TRBD1. This CDR3 contains 14 residues. Germline CDR1 PRHDT, CDR2 FYEKMQ (reference sequence). After removal of 3 bases from V and 4 bases from J, the junction contained 5 bases not matched to a gene. The CDR3 spells CASSFRTGGETQYF. CDR3 DNA sequence: TGTGCCAGCAGCTTCCGGACAGGAGGAGAGACCCAGTACTTC.

This clonotype has a handful of counts. V and J are TRBV23-1 and TRBJ1-5; D is ambiguous. TRBV23-1 is given ORF status, its function remaining uncertain. There are 12 residues in the CDR3. The V end was cut by 4 bases, the J end by 6 bases, with 7 bases between. Written as DNA, the CDR3 is TGCGCCAGCAGTCCTGCCCTTCAGCCCCAGCATTTT. Its translation: CASSPALQPQHF.

This clonotype was counted only a few times. CDR3 protein: CASRVSGLNEQFF. CDR3 coding DNA: TGCGCCAGCAGGGTTAGCGGGCTCAATGAGCAGTTCTTC. The genes are TRBV10-2 and TRBJ2-5; 7 bases agree with TRBD2. The end of the DNA fits TRBJ2-1 better, so the J call may be wrong. This CDR3 has 13 residues. Germline values: CDR1 WSHSY, CDR2 SAAADI.

The chain combines TRBV27 with TRBJ2-1; D is unresolved. Germline V gene sequence: CDR1 MNHEY, CDR2 SMNVEV (reference sequence). V lost 10 bases, J lost 1 base, and 5 bases lay in between. CDR3 length: 11 amino acids. The CDR3 is CATGSYNEQFF. CDR3 in DNA: TGTGCCACAGGATCCTACAATGAGCAGTTCTTC.

Here the CDR3 DNA reads TGTGCCAGCACACGCTTTGCAACTAATGAAAAACTGTTTTTT. Translating it yields CASTRFATNEKLFF. The V gene is TRBV7-8, the J gene TRBJ1-4; D unresolved. The germline V gene encodes CDR1 SGHVS and CDR2 FQNEAQ. The CDR3 sequence is 14 residues long. Trimming took off 7 bases at V and 0 bases at J, with 9 bases between the two ends.

This clonotype was found a few times. Here the CDR3 reads CSATLAGDKAYNEQFF. DNA for the CDR3: TGCAGTGCAACCCTAGCGGGAGACAAGGCCTACAATGAGCAGTTCTTC. The rearrangement joins TRBV29-1 to TRBJ2-1; 10 positions match TRBD2. The germline CDR1 and CDR2 sequences are SQVTM and ANQGSEA. CDR3 length: 16 amino acids.

The gene calls are TRBV12-3 or TRBV12-4 and TRBJ2-1; D is undetermined. There are 17 residues in the CDR3. With 6 bases removed from V and 0 bases from J, the gap between germline ends came to 18 bases. The CDR3 DNA follows: TGTGCCAGCAGCCCCGGGTCGGCAGCCTTCTCCTACAATGAGCAGTTCTTC. It encodes CASSPGSAAFSYNEQFF.

A note on this clonotype: Relative to the germline gene, one junction end is altered; a read error may explain this. The genes are TRBV7-8 and TRBJ2-5; 7 positions agree with TRBD1. Per the germline V gene, CDR1 is SGHVS and CDR2 is FQNEAQ. This CDR3 region has 12 residues. In DNA form, the CDR3 reads TGCGCCAGCAGCCGAGGGGGCGCCGGGGTGTTCTTC. Protein: CASSRGGAGVFF.

The chain carries TRBV4-2 and TRBJ1-2, with 10 bases matching TRBD1. This CDR3 region has 18 residues. V shed 4 bases, J shed 3 bases, and the junction held 14 bases outside the gene matches. Looked up from germline, CDR1 is LGHNA and CDR2 is YNFKEQ. DNA of the CDR3: TGTGCCAGCAGCCTAGTCCCGGGACAGGGGATAAACGACTATGGCTACACCTTC. Protein: CASSLVPGQGINDYGYTF.

This chain uses TRBV13 with TRBJ1-2; no clear D. V was pared by 4 bases and J by 4 bases, with 13 bases between. Germline V gene lookup returns CDR1 PRHDT and CDR2 FYEKMQ (reference sequence). The CDR3 has 14 amino acids. For the CDR3, the DNA is TGTGCCAGCAGCTCGGGTGGGTCCTCCTATGGCTACACCTTC. Its protein product is CASSSGGSSYGYTF.

The rearrangement links TRBV27 to TRBJ2-1; 8 bases align to TRBD2. Germline V gene sequence: CDR1 MNHEY, CDR2 SMNVEV (reference sequence). The trim removed 6 bases at V and 6 bases at J, leaving 13 bases unmatched. The CDR3 has 16 residues. CDR3 sequence: CASRAPLAGRANEQFF. CDR3 nucleotide sequence: TGTGCCAGCAGGGCACCCCTAGCGGGCCGCGCCAATGAGCAGTTCTTC.

The V and J genes are TRBV4-2 and TRBJ2-5, with 7 bases aligning to TRBD2. Near its end, the DNA agrees better with TRBJ2-7, so the J call may be wrong. The CDR3 is 16 residues long. Germline lookup yields CDR1 LGHNA and CDR2 YNFKEQ. The CDR3 DNA follows: TGTGCCAGCAGCCAAGAAATATCCAGCGGGACCTACGAGCAGTACTTC. As protein: CASSQEISSGTYEQYF.

The J gene is TRBJ2-3, the V gene TRBV27; TRBD2 aligns across 13 bases. There are 16 residues in the CDR3. Losses at the gene ends were 5 bases for V and 6 bases for J; bases not matched to a gene: 8. The germline V gene has CDR1 MNHEY and CDR2 SMNVEV (reference sequence). The CDR3 here is CASSLTSGGAVDTQYF. The CDR3 DNA reads as TGTGCCAGCAGTCTAACTAGCGGGGGGGCCGTCGATACGCAGTATTTT.

This clonotype was seen repeatedly, ten times or more. The chain is built from TRBV7-8 and TRBJ1-4; D gene uncertain. The ends were cut back, 1 base at V and 7 bases at J, with 10 bases in the middle. Germline values: CDR1 SGHVS, CDR2 FQNEAQ. The CDR3 covers 14 residues. The CDR3 nucleotides read TGTGCCAGCAGCTTAGTAGAGACGGGTGAAAAACTGTTTTTT. Amino acids: CASSLVETGEKLFF.

V and J are TRBV20-1 and TRBJ1-2; D might be TRBD1 (5 bases). The ends were cut back, 5 bases at V and 8 bases at J, with 18 bases in the middle. The CDR3 contains 13 residues. Per germline, CDR1 DFQATT and CDR2 SNEGSKA (reference sequence). CDR3 sequence: CSALPPGQEGYTF. The DNA for the CDR3 is TGCAGTGCTCTCCCCCCGGGGCAGGAAGGCTACACCTTC.

The V call is TRBV27, the J call TRBJ1-1; D is perhaps TRBD1 (5 bases). Germline assignment: CDR1 MNHEY and CDR2 SMNVEV (reference sequence). Trimming took 2 bases from V and 5 from J, leaving 9 bases between them. The CDR3 length is 13 residues. CDR3 region: CASSLLDSTEAFF. The CDR3 DNA sequence: TGTGCCAGCAGTTTACTAGACAGTACTGAAGCTTTCTTT.

This clonotype was observed a handful of times. V and J are TRBV6-1 and TRBJ2-7; D is unresolved. This CDR3 has 13 residues. Germline lookup yields CDR1 MNHNS and CDR2 SASEGT. V was clipped by 8 bases and J by 3 bases, with 14 bases between them. CDR3 residues: CASRGANYYEQYF. The CDR3 DNA follows: TGTGCCAGCCGTGGAGCCAACTACTACGAGCAGTACTTC.

This clonotype has a handful of counts. The chain combines TRBV27 with TRBJ2-2, with a tentative D call TRBD2 (6 bases). Trimming shortened V by 5 bases and J by 4 bases, and 14 bases separated the two germline ends. The germline gives CDR1 MNHEY, CDR2 SMNVEV (reference sequence). The CDR3 is 15 amino acids. This CDR3 reads CASSAGYGSTGELFF. The CDR3 coding sequence is TGTGCCAGCAGTGCGGGGTACGGAAGCACCGGGGAGCTGTTTTTT.

Comment on this clonotype: A read error may explain this, as a much larger clone is one base away. This rearrangement joins TRBV20-1 to TRBJ2-5; D remains unclear. Per the germline V gene, CDR1 is DFQATT and CDR2 is SNEGSKA (reference sequence). Trimming removed 6 bases from V and 5 bases from J, with 16 bases in between. The CDR3 extends over 13 amino acids. The CDR3 coding sequence is TGCAGTGCGCAGCCGTCAAACCGGGAGACCCAGTACTTC. It codes for CSAQPSNRETQYF.

This clonotype was detected only a few times. CDR3 sequence reads: CASSQEPPNEKTEAFF. CDR3 coding DNA: TGTGCCAGCAGCCAAGAACCCCCGAATGAAAAGACTGAAGCTTTCTTT. V gene TRBV4-2 combines with J gene TRBJ1-1; D is unresolved. In germline, CDR1 is LGHNA, CDR2 YNFKEQ. The CDR3 contains 16 residues. With 0 bases removed from V and 5 bases from J, the gap between germline ends came to 16 bases.

V usage is TRBV28 and J usage is TRBJ2-1; D is possibly TRBD2 (6 bases). The CDR3 is made up of 15 amino acids. CDR1 MDHEN and CDR2 SYDVKM come from the germline V gene. The V end lost 7 bases, the J end lost 6 bases, and 19 bases lay between the germline ends. CDR3 residues: CASNVMGRLLNEQFF. As DNA, the CDR3 is TGTGCCAGCAACGTGATGGGGAGGCTGCTCAATGAGCAGTTCTTC.

V is TRBV7-2 and J is TRBJ2-1, with 11 bases fitting TRBD2. This CDR3 region has 15 residues. Germline V gene data show CDR1 as SGHTA and CDR2 as FQGNSA. Trimming removed 5 bases from V and 9 bases from J; junction bases left unmatched: 9. The DNA of the CDR3 is TGTGCCAGCAGCAGGGGACTAGCGGCAAACGGTGAGCAGTTCTTC. Amino acids: CASSRGLAANGEQFF.

The chain couples TRBV29-1 to TRBJ1-1; tentative D call: TRBD1 (5 bases). The CDR3 sequence is 9 residues long. CDR1 SQVTM and CDR2 ANQGSEA come from the germline V gene. CDR3: CGAGVEAFF. The CDR3 DNA is TGCGGGGCGGGGGTTGAAGCTTTCTTT.

V and J are TRBV28 and TRBJ1-4; D unclear. V was pared by 7 bases and J by 4 bases, with 25 bases between. The CDR3 is made up of 18 amino acids. Germline loops: CDR1 MDHEN, CDR2 SYDVKM. The CDR3 here is CASNRRGLYSPINEKLFF. The CDR3, as DNA: TGTGCCAGCAACCGAAGAGGGTTATACAGTCCTATTAATGAAAAACTGTTTTTT.

This clonotype turned up a few times. The genes are TRBV9 and TRBJ2-2; either TRBD1 or TRBD2 may supply D (5 bases each). The CDR3 is 15 residues long. V dropped 3 bases and J dropped 0 bases, with 9 bases sitting between them. Germline assignment: CDR1 SGDLS and CDR2 YYNGEE. The CDR3, as DNA: TGTGCCAGCAGCGGGGACGGAGCGAACACCGGGGAGCTGTTTTTT. It specifies CASSGDGANTGELFF.